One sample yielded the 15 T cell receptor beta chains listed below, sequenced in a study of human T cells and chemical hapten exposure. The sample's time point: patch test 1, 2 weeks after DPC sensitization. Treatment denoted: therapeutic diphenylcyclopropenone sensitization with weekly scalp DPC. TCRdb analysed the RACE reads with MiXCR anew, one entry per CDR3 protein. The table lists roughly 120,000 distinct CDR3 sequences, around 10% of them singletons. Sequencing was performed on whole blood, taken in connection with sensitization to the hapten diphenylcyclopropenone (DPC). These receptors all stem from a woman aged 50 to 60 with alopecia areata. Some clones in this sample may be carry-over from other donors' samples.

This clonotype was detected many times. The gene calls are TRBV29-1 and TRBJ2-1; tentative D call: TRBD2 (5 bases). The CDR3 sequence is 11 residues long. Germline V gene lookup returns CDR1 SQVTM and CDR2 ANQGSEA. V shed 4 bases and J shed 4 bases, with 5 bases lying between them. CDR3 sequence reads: CSVVAYNEQFF. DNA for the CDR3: TGCAGCGTTGTAGCGTACAATGAGCAGTTCTTC.

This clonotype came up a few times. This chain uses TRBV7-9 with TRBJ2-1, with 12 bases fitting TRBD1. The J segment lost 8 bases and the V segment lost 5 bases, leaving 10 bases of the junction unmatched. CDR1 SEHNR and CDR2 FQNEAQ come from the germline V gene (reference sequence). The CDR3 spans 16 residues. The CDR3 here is CASSPFAGQGADEQFF. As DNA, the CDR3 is TGTGCCAGCAGCCCCTTCGCGGGACAGGGGGCTGATGAGCAGTTCTTC. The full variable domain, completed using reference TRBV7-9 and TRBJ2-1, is DTGVSQNPRHKITKRGQNVTFRCDPISEHNRLYWYRQTLGQGPEFLTYFQNEAQLEKSRLLSDRFSAERPKGSFSTLEIQRTEQGDSAMYLCASSPFAGQGADEQFFGPGTRLTVL.

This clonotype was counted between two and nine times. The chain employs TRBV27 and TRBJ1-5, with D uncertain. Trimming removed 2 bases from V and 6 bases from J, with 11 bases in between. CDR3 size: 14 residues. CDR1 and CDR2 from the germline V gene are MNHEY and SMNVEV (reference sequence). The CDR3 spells CASSLRRVGQPQHF. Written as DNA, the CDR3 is TGTGCCAGCAGTTTAAGGAGGGTAGGTCAGCCCCAGCATTTT.

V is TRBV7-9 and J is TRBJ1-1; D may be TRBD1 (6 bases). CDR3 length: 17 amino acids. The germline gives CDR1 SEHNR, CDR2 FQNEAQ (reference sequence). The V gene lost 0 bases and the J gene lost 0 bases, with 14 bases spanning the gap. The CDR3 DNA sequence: TGTGCCAGCAGCTTAGCAGGGGGTTTCGGGATGAACACTGAAGCTTTCTTT. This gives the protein CASSLAGGFGMNTEAFF.

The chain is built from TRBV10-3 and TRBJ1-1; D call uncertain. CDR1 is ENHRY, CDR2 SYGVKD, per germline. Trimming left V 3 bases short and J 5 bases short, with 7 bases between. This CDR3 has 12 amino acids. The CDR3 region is CAISERVTEAFF. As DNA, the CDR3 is TGTGCCATCAGTGAACGGGTAACTGAAGCTTTCTTT.

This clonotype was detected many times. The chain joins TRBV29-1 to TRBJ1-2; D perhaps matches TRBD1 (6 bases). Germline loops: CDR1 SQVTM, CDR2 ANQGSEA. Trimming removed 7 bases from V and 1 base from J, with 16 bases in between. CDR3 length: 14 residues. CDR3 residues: CSATGTTINYGYTF. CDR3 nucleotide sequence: TGCAGCGCCACTGGGACAACCATTAACTATGGCTACACCTTC.

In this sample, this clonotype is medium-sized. The CDR3 DNA is TGTGCCAGCAGCGGAGGACTAGCTCGGTCAGATACGCAGTATTTT. It codes for CASSGGLARSDTQYF. The rearrangement uses TRBV2 and TRBJ2-3; TRBD2 agrees at 8 bases. The trim removed 6 bases at V and 4 bases at J, leaving 9 bases unmatched. This CDR3 has 15 amino acids. Germline CDR1 is SNHLY and CDR2 is FYNNEI.

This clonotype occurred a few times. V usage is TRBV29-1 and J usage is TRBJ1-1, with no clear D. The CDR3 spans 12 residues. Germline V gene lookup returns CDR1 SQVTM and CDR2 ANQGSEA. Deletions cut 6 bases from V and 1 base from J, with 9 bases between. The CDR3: CSVLMGNTEAFF. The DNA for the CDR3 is TGCAGCGTACTCATGGGGAACACTGAAGCTTTCTTT.

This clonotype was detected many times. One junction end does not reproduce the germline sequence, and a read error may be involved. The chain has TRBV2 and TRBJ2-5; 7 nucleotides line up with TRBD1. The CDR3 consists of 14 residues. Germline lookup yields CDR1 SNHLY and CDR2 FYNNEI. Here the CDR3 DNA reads TGTGCCAGTCAATTCCTGGCTTTGACCGGGACAGCTAACTTC. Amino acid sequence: CASQFLALTGTANF.

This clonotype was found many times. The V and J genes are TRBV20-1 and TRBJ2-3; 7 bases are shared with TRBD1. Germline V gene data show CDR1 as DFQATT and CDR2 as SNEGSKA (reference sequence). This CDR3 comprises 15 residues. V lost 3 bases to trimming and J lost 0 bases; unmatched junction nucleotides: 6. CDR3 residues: CSASDRATSTDTQYF. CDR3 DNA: TGCAGTGCTAGCGACAGGGCCACTAGCACAGATACGCAGTATTTT.

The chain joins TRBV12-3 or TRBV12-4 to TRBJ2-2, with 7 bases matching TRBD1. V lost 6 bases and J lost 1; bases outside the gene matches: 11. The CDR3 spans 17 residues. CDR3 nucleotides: TGTGCCAGCAGAACCAACCTCGACAGGGTGAACACCGGGGAGCTGTTTTTT. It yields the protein CASRTNLDRVNTGELFF.

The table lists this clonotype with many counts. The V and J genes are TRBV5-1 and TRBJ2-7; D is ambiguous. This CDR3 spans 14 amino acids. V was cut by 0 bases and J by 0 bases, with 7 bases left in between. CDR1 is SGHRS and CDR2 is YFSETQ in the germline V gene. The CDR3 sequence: CASSLDGRSYEQYF. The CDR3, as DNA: TGCGCCAGCAGCTTGGACGGACGCTCCTACGAGCAGTACTTC. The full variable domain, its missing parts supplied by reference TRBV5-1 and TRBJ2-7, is KAGVTQTPRYLIKTRGQQVTLSCSPISGHRSVSWYQQTPGQGLQFLFEYFSETQRNKGNFPGRFSGRQFSNSRSEMNVSTLELGDSALYLCASSLDGRSYEQYFGPGTRLTVT.

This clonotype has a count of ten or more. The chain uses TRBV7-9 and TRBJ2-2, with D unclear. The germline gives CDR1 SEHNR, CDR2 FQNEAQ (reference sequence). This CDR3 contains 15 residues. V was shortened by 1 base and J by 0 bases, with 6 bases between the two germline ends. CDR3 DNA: TGTGCCAGCAGCTTAGATGCGGCGAACACCGGGGAGCTGTTTTTT. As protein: CASSLDAANTGELFF.

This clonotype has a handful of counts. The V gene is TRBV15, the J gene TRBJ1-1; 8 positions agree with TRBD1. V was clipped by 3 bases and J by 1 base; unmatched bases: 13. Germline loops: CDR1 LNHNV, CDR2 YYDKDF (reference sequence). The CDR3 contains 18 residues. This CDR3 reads CATSSGDRPPRRNTEAFF. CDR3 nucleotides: TGTGCCACCAGCAGCGGGGACAGGCCGCCTCGGCGGAACACTGAAGCTTTCTTT.

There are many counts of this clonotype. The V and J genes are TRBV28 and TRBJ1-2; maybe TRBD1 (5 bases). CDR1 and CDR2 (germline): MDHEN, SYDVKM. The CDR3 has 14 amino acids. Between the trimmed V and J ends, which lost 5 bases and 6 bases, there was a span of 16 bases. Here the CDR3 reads CASSLGVMNDGYTF. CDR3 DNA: TGTGCCAGCAGTCTAGGGGTGATGAATGATGGCTACACCTTC.